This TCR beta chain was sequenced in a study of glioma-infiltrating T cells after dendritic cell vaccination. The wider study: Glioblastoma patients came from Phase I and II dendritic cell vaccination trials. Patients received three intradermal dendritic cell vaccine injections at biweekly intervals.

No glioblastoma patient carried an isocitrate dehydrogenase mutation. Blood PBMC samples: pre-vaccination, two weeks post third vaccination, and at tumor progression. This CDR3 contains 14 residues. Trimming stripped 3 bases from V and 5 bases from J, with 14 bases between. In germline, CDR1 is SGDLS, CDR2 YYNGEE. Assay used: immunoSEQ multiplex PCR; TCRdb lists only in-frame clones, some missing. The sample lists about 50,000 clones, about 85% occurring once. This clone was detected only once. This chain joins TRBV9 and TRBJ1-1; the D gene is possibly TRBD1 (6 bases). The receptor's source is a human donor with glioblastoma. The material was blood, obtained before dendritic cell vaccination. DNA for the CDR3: TGTGCCAGCAGCGCGGGGGGCGAGAGGACTGAAGCTTTCTTT. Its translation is CASSAGGERTEAFF.